One and the same sample provided the 18 T cell receptor beta chains below, sequenced in a study of CD4 and CD8 cells across lung adenocarcinoma regions. TCRdb re-called the PCR reads with MiXCR, one entry per CDR3 protein. Of roughly 24,000 distinct CDR3 sequences listed, over 40% were seen once; the top ten hold about a fifth. Sequenced input: CD4+ T cells from the center of a lung tumor. The receptors were sampled from a male donor with lung adenocarcinoma. The CD4 and CD8 labels of this study may be unreliable.

The chain has TRBV9 and TRBJ2-1; D gene uncertain. The better agreement between TRBJ2-5 and the DNA end casts doubt on the J call. Germline lookup yields CDR1 SGDLS and CDR2 YYNGEE. The CDR3 loop spans 15 amino acids. The CDR3 bases are TGTGCCAGCAGCGTAGGACCAACAGAAGGGGAGACCCAGTACTTC. This gives the protein CASSVGPTEGETQYF.

This clonotype is medium-sized by share. The chain has TRBV6-6 and TRBJ2-1, with 7 bases aligning to TRBD2. Trimming at V came to 7 bases and at J to 7 bases, leaving 7 bases not matched to a gene. There are 13 residues in the CDR3. From germline, CDR1 is MNHNY and CDR2 SVGAGI (reference sequence). In DNA form, the CDR3 reads TGTGCCAGCAACCTAGCGGTGGGGAATGAGCAGTTCTTC. Its protein is CASNLAVGNEQFF.

This clonotype was seen a few times. V and J are TRBV7-3 and TRBJ2-1; 9 positions match TRBD1. This CDR3 has 16 residues. Trimming at V came to 0 bases and at J to 5 bases, leaving 5 bases not matched to a gene. Per the germline V gene, CDR1 is SGHTA and CDR2 is FQGTGA. CDR3 in amino acids: CASSLTRGQGHNEQFF. The CDR3 DNA reads as TGTGCCAGCAGCTTAACGAGGGGACAGGGTCACAATGAGCAGTTCTTC.

As for this clonotype: Germline and junction disagree at one end, which may indicate a read error. The chain is built from TRBV6-1 and TRBJ2-4; D tentatively reads TRBD1 or TRBD2 (5 bases each). This CDR3 region has 18 residues. Per the germline V gene, CDR1 is MNHNS and CDR2 is SASEGT. The CDR3 loop reads CASRGRGSGPQAKDTQYF. The DNA of the CDR3 is TGTGCCAGCCGGGGCCGCGGGTCGGGGCCGCAAGCCAAAGATACTCAGTATTTC.

This clonotype was observed a handful of times. The chain combines TRBV6-1 with TRBJ2-5; D is undetermined. V lost 5 bases and J 5 bases, leaving 12 bases between the germline ends. There are 13 residues in the CDR3. Germline CDR1 reads MNHNS; CDR2 reads SASEGT. CDR3 nucleotides: TGTGCCAGCAGTCGGTGGGTTTCGGAGACCCAGTACTTC. Its protein is CASSRWVSETQYF.

In regard to this clonotype: Relative to the germline gene, one junction end is altered; a read error may explain this. The chain employs TRBV7-6 and TRBJ1-5; D not resolved. Germline V gene data show CDR1 as SGHVS and CDR2 as FNYEAQ. This CDR3 spans 13 amino acids. The CDR3 nucleotides read TGTGCCAGCAGCTTAGACAGCAATCAGCCCCACCATTTT. Translation gives CASSLDSNQPHHF. The full variable domain, with the rest looked up from reference TRBV7-6 and TRBJ1-5, is GAGVSQSPRYKVTKRGQDVALRCDPISGHVSLYWYRQALGQGPEFLTYFNYEAQQDKSGLPNDRFSAERPEGSISTLTIQRTEQRDSAMYRCASSLDSNQPHHFGDGTRLSIL.

In its sample, this clonotype was seen many times. The gene calls are TRBV7-2 and TRBJ2-1; no firm D call. The V and J ends lost 2 bases and 0 bases respectively, with 11 bases between them. Looked up from germline, CDR1 is SGHTA and CDR2 is FQGNSA. This CDR3 is built from 16 residues. The CDR3 region is CASSLFAVGSYNEQFF. The DNA of the CDR3 is TGTGCCAGCAGCTTATTTGCGGTTGGCTCCTACAATGAGCAGTTCTTC.

The chain combines TRBV6-5 with TRBJ1-2; 10 bases align to TRBD1. The CDR3 loop spans 14 amino acids. Germline V gene data show CDR1 as MNHEY and CDR2 as SVGAGI. The V and J ends lost 4 bases and 8 bases, in that order; junction bases with no gene match: 7. This CDR3 is CASSFSVGQGGYTF. The CDR3 region has the DNA TGTGCCAGCAGTTTTTCCGTGGGACAGGGGGGCTACACCTTC.

This clonotype was seen many times. This rearrangement joins TRBV4-1 to TRBJ2-2, with D possibly matching TRBD1 (5 bases). The CDR3 has 14 amino acids. Germline CDR1 MGHRA, CDR2 YSYEKL. Trimming pared 0 bases from V and 5 bases from J, leaving 7 bases between. CDR3 in DNA: TGCGCCAGCAGCCAAGACAGGGTTACCGGGGAGCTGTTTTTT. Protein product: CASSQDRVTGELFF.

With regard to this clonotype: Germline is not matched at one junction end, which may reflect a read error. V and J are TRBV6-1 and TRBJ2-3, with D tentatively TRBD2 (6 bases). The CDR3 is 11 amino acids. From germline, CDR1 is MNHNS and CDR2 SASEGT. CDR3 in amino acids: CASSEMGGNFF. The CDR3 DNA reads TGTGCCAGCAGTGAAATGGGGGGAAATTTCTTC.

This clonotype appeared a few times. As DNA, the CDR3 is TGTGCCAGCAGTCCAGGTTCAACAGCTTTCTTT. Translated, it gives CASSPGSTAFF. The genes are TRBV12-3 or TRBV12-4 and TRBJ1-1; D gene uncertain. The CDR3 loop spans 11 amino acids. V was pared by 5 bases and J by 10 bases, with 11 bases between.

The genes are TRBV10-2 and TRBJ2-1; D is uncertain. Germline CDR1 and CDR2: WSHSY and SAAADI. The CDR3 is 11 residues long. V was shortened by 8 bases and J by 1 base, with 3 bases between the two germline ends. CDR3 sequence: CASQSYNEQFF. DNA for the CDR3: TGCGCCAGCCAGTCCTACAATGAGCAGTTCTTC.

Remarks on this clonotype: An end of the junction does not agree with germline; a read error may underlie this. The rearrangement joins TRBV15 to TRBJ2-3; 9 positions agree with TRBD1. The germline V gene encodes CDR1 LNHNV and CDR2 YYDKDF (reference sequence). The CDR3 is 17 residues long. The CDR3 is CATNRAGRGQGTDTQYF. In DNA form, the CDR3 reads TGTGCCACCAACAGAGCTGGGAGGGGACAGGGAACAGATACGCAGTATTTT.

V and J are TRBV7-2 and TRBJ2-3, with D uncertain. V was trimmed by 1 base and J by 3 bases, leaving 14 bases between them. This CDR3 comprises 16 residues. Germline assignment: CDR1 SGHTA and CDR2 FQGNSA. CDR3 sequence (DNA): TGTGCCAGCAGCTTAGGGATCCAGCTCGGGACAGATACGCAGTATTTT. This codes for CASSLGIQLGTDTQYF.

Remarks on this clonotype: At one end the junction does not follow the germline gene, possibly because of a read error. The chain uses TRBV6-1 and TRBJ2-2; the D gene could be TRBD1 or TRBD2 (5 bases each). In germline, CDR1 is MNHNS, CDR2 SASEGT. There are 13 residues in the CDR3. Written as DNA, the CDR3 is TGTGCCAGCCAGGGAGCGAACACAGGGGAGCTGTTTTTT. It specifies CASQGANTGELFF.

By share of the sample, this clonotype is medium-sized (0.01 to 0.1%). The chain links TRBV28 to TRBJ2-1; 13 positions match TRBD2. With V trimmed by 6 bases and J by 11 bases, 10 bases remained unmatched. CDR1 MDHEN and CDR2 SYDVKM come from the germline V gene. The CDR3 loop spans 15 amino acids. Here the CDR3 reads CASSGRGLAGPQQFF. The CDR3 DNA reads as TGTGCCAGCAGCGGACGGGGACTAGCGGGACCTCAGCAGTTCTTC.

V gene TRBV6-5 combines with J gene TRBJ2-3, with D unresolved. The closer fit of TRBJ2-2 to the DNA end suggests the J call may be wrong. Germline V gene lookup returns CDR1 MNHEY and CDR2 SVGAGI. The CDR3 has 15 amino acids. The CDR3 sequence: CASRLQSVITDALFF. For the CDR3, the DNA is TGTGCCAGCAGACTCCAGTCTGTAATTACAGATGCGCTGTTTTTT.

The V gene is TRBV6-1, the J gene TRBJ1-5; no clear D gene. V was shortened by 6 bases and J by 7 bases, with 13 bases between the two germline ends. This CDR3 is 13 amino acids long. From germline, CDR1 is MNHNS and CDR2 SASEGT. The CDR3 spells CASSPPDLQPQHF. CDR3 sequence (DNA): TGTGCCAGCAGCCCGCCGGACCTGCAGCCCCAGCATTTT.